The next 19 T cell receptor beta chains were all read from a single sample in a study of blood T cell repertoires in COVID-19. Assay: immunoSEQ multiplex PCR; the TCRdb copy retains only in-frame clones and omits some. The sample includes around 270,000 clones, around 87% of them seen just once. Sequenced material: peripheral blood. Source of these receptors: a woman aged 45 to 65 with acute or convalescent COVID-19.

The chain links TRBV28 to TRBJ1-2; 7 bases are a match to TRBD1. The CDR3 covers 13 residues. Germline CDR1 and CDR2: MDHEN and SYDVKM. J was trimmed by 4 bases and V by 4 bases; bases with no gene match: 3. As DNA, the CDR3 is TGTGCCAGCAGTTGGGGACAGCTCTATGGCTACACCTTC. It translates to CASSWGQLYGYTF.

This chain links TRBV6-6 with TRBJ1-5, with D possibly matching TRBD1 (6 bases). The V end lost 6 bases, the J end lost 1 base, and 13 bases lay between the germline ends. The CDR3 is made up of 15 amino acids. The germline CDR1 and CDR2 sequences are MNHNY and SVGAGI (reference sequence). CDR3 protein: CASSRKQGSNQPQHF. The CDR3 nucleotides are TGTGCCAGCAGCCGTAAACAGGGAAGCAATCAGCCCCAGCATTTT.

The CDR3 region is CATSRGTSGLAYEQYF. CDR3 DNA sequence: TGTGCCACCTCCCGGGGGACTAGCGGGCTCGCCTACGAGCAGTACTTC. V usage is TRBV3-1 (or the pseudogene TRBV3-2) and J usage is TRBJ2-7; the match to TRBD2 covers 12 bases. Trimming took 10 bases from V and 2 from J; bases not matched to a gene: 12. Germline CDR1 reads LGHDT; CDR2 reads YNNKEL (reference sequence). CDR3 length equals 16 residues.

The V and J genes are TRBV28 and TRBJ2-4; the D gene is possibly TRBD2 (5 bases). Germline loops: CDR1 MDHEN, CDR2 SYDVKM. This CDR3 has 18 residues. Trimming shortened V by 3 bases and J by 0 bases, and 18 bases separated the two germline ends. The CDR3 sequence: CASSFPASRTLAKNIQYF. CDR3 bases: TGTGCCAGCAGTTTTCCCGCAAGCAGGACTCTAGCCAAAAACATTCAGTACTTC.

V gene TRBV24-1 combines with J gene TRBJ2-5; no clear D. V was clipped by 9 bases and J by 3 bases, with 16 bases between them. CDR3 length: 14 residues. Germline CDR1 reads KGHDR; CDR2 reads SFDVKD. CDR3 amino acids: CATGSDRGKETQYF. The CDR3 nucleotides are TGTGCCACCGGCAGCGATAGAGGAAAAGAGACCCAGTACTTC.

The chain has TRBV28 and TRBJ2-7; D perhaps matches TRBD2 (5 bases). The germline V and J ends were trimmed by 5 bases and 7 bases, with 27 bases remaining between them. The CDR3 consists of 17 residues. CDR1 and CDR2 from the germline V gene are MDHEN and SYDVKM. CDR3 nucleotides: TGTGCCAGCAGTCCTCGGATTTTGGAACTAGTCCTCGTAGAGCAGTACTTC. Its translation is CASSPRILELVLVEQYF.

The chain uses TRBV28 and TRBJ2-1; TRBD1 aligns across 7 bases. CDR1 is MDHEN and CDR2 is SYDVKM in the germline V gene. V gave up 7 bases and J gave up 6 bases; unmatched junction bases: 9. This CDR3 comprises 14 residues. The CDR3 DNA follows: TGTGCCAGCACCCCCTGGGACAGCTTCAATGAGCAGTTCTTC. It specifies CASTPWDSFNEQFF.

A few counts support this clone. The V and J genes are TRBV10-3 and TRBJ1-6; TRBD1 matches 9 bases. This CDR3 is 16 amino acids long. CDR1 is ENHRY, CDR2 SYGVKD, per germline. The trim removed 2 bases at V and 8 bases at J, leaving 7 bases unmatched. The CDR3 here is CAISEKRTGEDSPLHF. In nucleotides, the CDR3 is TGTGCCATCAGTGAGAAACGGACAGGGGAGGATTCACCCCTCCACTTT.

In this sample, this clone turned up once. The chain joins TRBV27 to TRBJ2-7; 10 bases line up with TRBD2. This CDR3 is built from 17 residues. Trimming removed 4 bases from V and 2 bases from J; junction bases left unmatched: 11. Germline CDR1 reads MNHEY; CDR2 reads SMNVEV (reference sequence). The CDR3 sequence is CASSYPSGTSEPYEQYF. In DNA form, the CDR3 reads TGTGCCAGCAGTTACCCCTCCGGGACTAGCGAGCCCTACGAGCAGTACTTC.

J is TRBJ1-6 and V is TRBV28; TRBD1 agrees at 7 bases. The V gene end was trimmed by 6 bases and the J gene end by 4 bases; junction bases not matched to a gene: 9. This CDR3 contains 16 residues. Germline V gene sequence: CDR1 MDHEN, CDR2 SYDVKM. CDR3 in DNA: TGTGCCAGCAGGGCGACAGGGCCAGGGTATAATTCACCCCTCCACTTT. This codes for CASRATGPGYNSPLHF.

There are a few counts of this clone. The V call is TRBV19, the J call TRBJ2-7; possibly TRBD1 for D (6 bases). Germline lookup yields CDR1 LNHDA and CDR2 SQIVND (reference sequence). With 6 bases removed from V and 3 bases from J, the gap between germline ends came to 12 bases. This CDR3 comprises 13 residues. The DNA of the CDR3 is TGTGCCAGTAGGGACAGCCAAGGCTACGAGCAGTACTTC. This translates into CASRDSQGYEQYF.

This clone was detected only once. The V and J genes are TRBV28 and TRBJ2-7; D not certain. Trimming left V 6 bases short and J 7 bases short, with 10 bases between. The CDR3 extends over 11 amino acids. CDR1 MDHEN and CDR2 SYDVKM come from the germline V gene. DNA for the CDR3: TGTGCCAGCAGCTCTGCGAATGAGCAGTACTTC. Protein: CASSSANEQYF. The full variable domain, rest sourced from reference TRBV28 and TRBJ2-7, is DVKVTQSSRYLVKRTGEKVFLECVQDMDHENMFWYRQDPGLGLRLIYFSYDVKMKEKGDIPEGYSVSREKKERFSLILESASTNQTSMYLCASSSANEQYFGPGTRLTVT.

CDR3 sequence reads: CSASAGGPDTQYF. The CDR3 coding sequence is TGCAGTGCTAGTGCGGGAGGGCCAGATACGCAGTATTTT. The J gene is TRBJ2-3, the V gene TRBV20-1, with 9 bases aligning to TRBD2. Per germline, CDR1 DFQATT and CDR2 SNEGSKA (reference sequence). This CDR3 has 13 residues. Unmatched junction bases numbered 2, after V lost 3 bases and J lost 4 bases.

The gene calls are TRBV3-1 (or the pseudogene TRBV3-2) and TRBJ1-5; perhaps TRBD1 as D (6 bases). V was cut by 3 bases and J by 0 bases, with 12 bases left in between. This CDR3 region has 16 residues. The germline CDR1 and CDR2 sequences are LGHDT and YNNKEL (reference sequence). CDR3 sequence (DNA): TGTGCCAGCAGCCATAGGACAGATTATAGCAATCAGCCCCAGCATTTT. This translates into CASSHRTDYSNQPQHF.

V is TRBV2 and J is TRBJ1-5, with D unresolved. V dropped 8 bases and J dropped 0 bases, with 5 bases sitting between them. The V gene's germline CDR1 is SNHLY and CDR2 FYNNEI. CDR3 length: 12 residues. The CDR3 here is CASPYSNQPQHF. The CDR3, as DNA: TGTGCCAGCCCCTATAGCAATCAGCCCCAGCATTTT. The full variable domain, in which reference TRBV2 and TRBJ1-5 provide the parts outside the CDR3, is EPEVTQTPSHQVTQMGQEVILRCVPISNHLYFYWYRQILGQKVEFLVSFYNNEISEKSEIFDDQFSVERPDGSNFTLKIRSTKLEDSAMYFCASPYSNQPQHFGDGTRLSIL.

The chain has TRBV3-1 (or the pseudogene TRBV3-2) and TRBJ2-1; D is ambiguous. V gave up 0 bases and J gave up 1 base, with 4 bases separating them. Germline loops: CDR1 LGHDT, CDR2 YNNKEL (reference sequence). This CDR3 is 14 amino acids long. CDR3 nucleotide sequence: TGTGCCAGCAGCCAAGATTCATCCTACAATGAGCAGTTCTTC. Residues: CASSQDSSYNEQFF.

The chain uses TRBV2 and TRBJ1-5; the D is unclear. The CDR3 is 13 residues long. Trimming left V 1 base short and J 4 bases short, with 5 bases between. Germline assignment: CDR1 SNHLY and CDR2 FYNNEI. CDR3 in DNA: TGTGCCAGCAGTGAAGAGAGTAATCAGCCCCAGCATTTT. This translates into CASSEESNQPQHF.

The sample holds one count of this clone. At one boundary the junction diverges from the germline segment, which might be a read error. This CDR3 reads CACRGVSTDTQYF. The CDR3 DNA follows: TGTGCCTGTAGAGGGGTTAGCACAGATACGCAGTATTTT. This sequence joins TRBV19 and TRBJ2-3, with D possibly called TRBD1 or TRBD2 (5 bases each). Germline V gene sequence: CDR1 LNHDA, CDR2 SQIVND (reference sequence). The CDR3 length is 13 residues.

The CDR3 region is CASSSSRGPLHF. The DNA for the CDR3 is TGTGCCAGCAGTTCCTCCAGGGGGCCCCTCCACTTT. The V call is TRBV28, the J call TRBJ1-6; 7 nucleotides line up with TRBD1. The V gene's germline CDR1 is MDHEN and CDR2 SYDVKM. V shed 4 bases and J 13 bases; nucleotides not matched to a gene: 4. The CDR3 length is 12 residues.